A selection of T cell receptor beta chains follows, all from one sample in a study of blood T cell repertoires in COVID-19. Using immunoSEQ multiplex PCR, the repertoire was profiled, and TCRdb retains in-frame clones only, with some absent. This table has some 520,000 clones, about 88% appearing once. Sequencing was carried out using peripheral blood. These receptors all stem from a man aged 18 to 35 with COVID-19, enrolled during active disease. The CDR3 runs from the conserved cysteine through the conserved F or W. A D gene is named only where the DNA matches it firmly. Clone size is stated in some rows and not others, as once, few, many or a class when expanded.

d_gene | j_gene | v_gene | abundance | CDR3nt | CDR3aa
TRBD2 | TRBJ2-5 | TRBV7-6 | few | TGTGCCAGCAGCCTGGGACTAGCGGGGGCCTACGAGACCCAGTACTTC | CASSLGLAGAYETQYF
. | TRBJ2-3 | TRBV5-1 | . | TGCGCCAGCAGGTCAATCGCGGGGCGCACAGATACGCAGTATTTT | CASRSIAGRTDTQYF
. | TRBJ2-7 | TRBV3-1/TRBV3-2 | few | TGTGCCAGCAGCCCGGAGAGGCTTTCCTCCTACGAGCAGTACTTC | CASSPERLSSYEQYF
. | TRBJ1-2 | TRBV4-1 | . | TGCGCCAGCAGCCAAGATGGGGCGGGGATAGCTGGCTACACCTTC | CASSQDGAGIAGYTF
. | TRBJ2-7 | TRBV30 | . | TGTGCCTGGAGTGTAGGCGGAGGGTCCTACGAGCAGTACTTC | CAWSVGGGSYEQYF
. | TRBJ2-7 | TRBV2 | once | TGTGCCACCTGGAGTGCAACAACGTACGAGCAGTACTTC | CATWSATTYEQYF
. | TRBJ1-5 | TRBV24-1 | . | TGTGCCACCCAGCCCTCCGGTCAGAGGATTAATCAGCCCCAGCATTTT | CATQPSGQRINQPQHF
TRBD2 | TRBJ2-5 | TRBV5-6 | . | TGTGCCAGCACTAGACTAGCGGGGTTCCAAGAGACCCAGTACTTC | CASTRLAGFQETQYF
TRBD1 | TRBJ1-2 | TRBV10-3 | few | TGTGCCATCAGTGATTTTGACAGGGGCGTCTATGGCTACACCTTC | CAISDFDRGVYGYTF
. | TRBJ1-1 | TRBV18 | . | TGTGCCAGCGCAGTCAGGGTCAACGCTGAAGCTTTCTTT | CASAVRVNAEAFF
. | TRBJ2-3 | TRBV4-2 | . | TGTGCCAGCAGCCCAAGCGGGCACACAGATACGCAGTATTTT | CASSPSGHTDTQYF
TRBD1 | TRBJ1-6 | TRBV6-5 | . | TGTGCCAGCAGTTACTCGAACAGGGGGCGAAGTTCACCCCTCCACTTT | CASSYSNRGRSSPLHF
TRBD1 | TRBJ2-2 | TRBV5-5 | once | TGTGCCAGCAGAGCAGGACAGGGCACCGGGGAGCTGTTTTTT | CASRAGQGTGELFF
. | TRBJ1-1 | TRBV7-9 | . | TGTGCCAGCAGCTTAGTCGGAGTAGTTCCTGAAGCTTTCTTT | CASSLVGVVPEAFF
. | TRBJ1-1 | TRBV10-1 | . | TGCGCCAGCAGTGAAGGGGAAGGGAACACTGAAGCTTTCTTT | CASSEGEGNTEAFF
TRBD1 | TRBJ2-1 | TRBV4-2 | . | TGTGCCAGCAGCCAGGGGGACAGGGAAGGGAATGAGCAGTTCTTC | CASSQGDREGNEQFF
. | TRBJ2-7 | TRBV12-3/TRBV12-4 | . | TGTGCCAGCAGTTTAGGAGCCTCCTACGAGCAGTACTTC | CASSLGASYEQYF
. | TRBJ1-1 | TRBV27 | . | TGTGCCAGCAGTTTTCGGCGGGGGAACACTGAAGCTTTCTTT | CASSFRRGNTEAFF
. | TRBJ1-5 | TRBV30 | . | TGTGCCTGGAGTGTACAGACGGGCAATCAGCCCCAGCATTTT | CAWSVQTGNQPQHF
. | TRBJ2-2 | TRBV6-5 | . | TGTGCCAGCAGGGGGGGACGGGCGAACACCGGGGAGCTGTTTTTT | CASRGGRANTGELFF
. | TRBJ2-3 | TRBV2 | . | TGTGCCAGCGGAACCCAGGGGACAGATACGCAGTATTTT | CASGTQGTDTQYF
. | TRBJ1-5 | TRBV10-3 | . | TGTGCCATCAGCTTGGACAGCTATCAGCCCCAGCATTTT | CAISLDSYQPQHF
. | TRBJ2-1 | TRBV5-5 | . | TGTGCCAGCAGCTTGGAGGGGGTTAATGAGCAGTTCTTC | CASSLEGVNEQFF
TRBD2 | TRBJ2-2 | TRBV7-9 | . | TGTGCCAGCAGCGCGGGGGGGCCGAACACCGGGGAGCTGTTTTTT | CASSAGGPNTGELFF
TRBD1 | TRBJ1-5 | TRBV6-6 | . | TGTGCCAGCAGTCACGCTTTACAGGGGGATAGCAATCAGCCCCAGCATTTT | CASSHALQGDSNQPQHF
TRBD1 | TRBJ1-3 | TRBV4-2 | few | TGTGCCAGCAGTTCGGGACAGCCCTCTGGAAACACCATATATTTT | CASSSGQPSGNTIYF
. | TRBJ1-2 | TRBV5-1 | . | TGCGCCAGCAGAGTAGGCGGGTCTAACTATGGCTACACCTTC | CASRVGGSNYGYTF
TRBD2 | TRBJ2-2 | TRBV29-1 | . | TGCAGCGTGTCGGGACTAGCGACTACGAACACCGGGGAGCTGTTTTTT | CSVSGLATTNTGELFF
TRBD2 | TRBJ2-2 | TRBV5-1 | . | TGCGCCAGCAGCCCGAGGACTAGCGGGAGGGCCGCCGGGGAGCTGTTTTTT | CASSPRTSGRAAGELFF
TRBD1 | TRBJ2-1 | TRBV11-2 | . | TGTGCCAGCAGCTTTAGGAATACCGGGACAGGGGAATACAATGAGCAGTTCTTC | CASSFRNTGTGEYNEQFF
. | TRBJ1-2 | TRBV9 | . | TGTGCCAGCAGCGTAGCGGGGGGGACATCTCCCCTCCGCTACACCTTC | CASSVAGGTSPLRYTF
. | TRBJ2-1 | TRBV27 | . | TGTGCCAGCAGTCCTACTCCGGGACACCAGCTTGAGCAGTTCTTC | CASSPTPGHQLEQFF
. | TRBJ1-1 | TRBV19 | . | TGTGCCAGTAGTATAGTCGGCAGGGCGGACACTGAAGCTTTCTTT | CASSIVGRADTEAFF
. | TRBJ1-2 | TRBV30 | once | TGTGCCTGGAGTGTATCAGGGTATGGCTACACCTTC | CAWSVSGYGYTF
TRBD2 | TRBJ2-2 | TRBV5-1 | . | TGCGCCAGCAGCTTTGAGGGGCTAGCGGGAGGTTTAACCGGGGAGCTGTTTTTT | CASSFEGLAGGLTGELFF
TRBD2 | TRBJ2-3 | TRBV14 | once | TGTGCCAGCAGCCAACCCACCGGGACTAGGCGTACAGATACGCAGTATTTT | CASSQPTGTRRTDTQYF
TRBD1 | TRBJ1-2 | TRBV9 | . | TGTGCCAGCAGCCCCGAGGGGGCCTATGGCTACACCTTC | CASSPEGAYGYTF
. | TRBJ1-2 | TRBV11-2 | . | TGTGCCAGCAGCCCGCTGCGGGGTTTAAGGGGCTACACCTTC | CASSPLRGLRGYTF
. | TRBJ1-2 | TRBV29-1 | . | TGCAGCGTTGAAGGGGGGACTGGTGGCTACACCTTC | CSVEGGTGGYTF
TRBD2 | TRBJ2-1 | TRBV3-1/TRBV3-2 | . | TGTGCCAGCAGCCAAGGACTAGCGGGAAGGGATGAGCAGTTCTTC | CASSQGLAGRDEQFF
. | TRBJ2-1 | TRBV29-1 | once | TGCAGCGCCGCTAGTCTGAATGAGCAGTTCTTC | CSAASLNEQFF